The clone carrying this T cell receptor beta chain was recorded only once. The PCR contained 60 Vbeta and 13 Jbeta primers. Clones were sequenced by immunoSEQ multiplex PCR, and TCRdb holds only the in-frame ones, with some missing. The data hold 150,000 to 200,000 clones, with roughly four fifths observed a single time. The V gene end was trimmed by 4 bases and the J gene end by 2 bases; junction bases not matched to a gene: 3. There are 14 residues in the CDR3. Germline-derived CDR1 and CDR2 are SGHDN and FVKESK. The data were obtained in a study of cytomegalovirus exposure and HLA in healthy donors. The wider study: Previous work identified roughly 110 million unique TCR beta sequences from about 200 million T cells.

The source is a young woman in good health and CMV-seropositive. The sample was PBMCs. The chain links TRBV14 to TRBJ2-7, with 9 bases that match TRBD1. DNA for the CDR3: TGTGCCAGCAGCCCGGGACAGGGACCCTACGAGCAGTACTTC. Its translation: CASSPGQGPYEQYF.